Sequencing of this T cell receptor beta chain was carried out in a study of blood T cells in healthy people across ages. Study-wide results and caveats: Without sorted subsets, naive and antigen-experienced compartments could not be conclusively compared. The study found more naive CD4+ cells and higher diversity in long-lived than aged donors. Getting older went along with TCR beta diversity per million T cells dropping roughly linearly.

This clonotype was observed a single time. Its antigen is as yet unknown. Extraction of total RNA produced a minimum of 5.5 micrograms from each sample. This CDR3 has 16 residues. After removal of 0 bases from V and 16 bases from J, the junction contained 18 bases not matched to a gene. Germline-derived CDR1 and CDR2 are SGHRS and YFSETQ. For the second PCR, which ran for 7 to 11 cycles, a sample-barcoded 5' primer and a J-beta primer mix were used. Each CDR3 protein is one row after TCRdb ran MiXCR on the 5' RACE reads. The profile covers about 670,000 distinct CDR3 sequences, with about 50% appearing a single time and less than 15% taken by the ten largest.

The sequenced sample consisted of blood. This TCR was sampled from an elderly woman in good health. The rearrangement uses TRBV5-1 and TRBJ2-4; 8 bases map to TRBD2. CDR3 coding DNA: TGCGCCAGCAGCTTGGGTGGTAGCGGGGTTATCTACGAGCAATACTTC. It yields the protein CASSLGGSGVIYEQYF. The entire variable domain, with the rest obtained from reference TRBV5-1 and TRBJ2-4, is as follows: KAGVTQTPRYLIKTRGQQVTLSCSPISGHRSVSWYQQTPGQGLQFLFEYFSETQRNKGNFPGRFSGRQFSNSRSEMNVSTLELGDSALYLCASSLGGSGVIYEQYFGAGTRLSVL.